This TCR beta chain derives from a study of blood T cell repertoires in COVID-19. Profiled with immunoSEQ multiplex PCR; TCRdb holds only in-frame clones, not every one. The sample has a few hundred thousand clones; around 80% are singletons. This clone was seen once. The TCR originated in a man aged 25 to 45 with acute COVID-19. The source material was PBMCs or T cells enriched from blood (not recorded which).

In nucleotides, the CDR3 is TGTGCCAGCAGTGAACTGCCAGGGGAAGGCTACACCTTC. Translation gives CASSELPGEGYTF. The chain combines TRBV2 with TRBJ1-2; maybe TRBD1 (6 bases). Germline-derived CDR1 and CDR2 are SNHLY and FYNNEI. The CDR3 consists of 13 residues. The V and J ends lost 2 bases and 8 bases respectively, with 12 bases between them. Full variable domain (outside the CDR3, taken from reference TRBV2 and TRBJ1-2): EPEVTQTPSHQVTQMGQEVILRCVPISNHLYFYWYRQILGQKVEFLVSFYNNEISEKSEIFDDQFSVERPDGSNFTLKIRSTKLEDSAMYFCASSELPGEGYTFGSGTRLTVV.